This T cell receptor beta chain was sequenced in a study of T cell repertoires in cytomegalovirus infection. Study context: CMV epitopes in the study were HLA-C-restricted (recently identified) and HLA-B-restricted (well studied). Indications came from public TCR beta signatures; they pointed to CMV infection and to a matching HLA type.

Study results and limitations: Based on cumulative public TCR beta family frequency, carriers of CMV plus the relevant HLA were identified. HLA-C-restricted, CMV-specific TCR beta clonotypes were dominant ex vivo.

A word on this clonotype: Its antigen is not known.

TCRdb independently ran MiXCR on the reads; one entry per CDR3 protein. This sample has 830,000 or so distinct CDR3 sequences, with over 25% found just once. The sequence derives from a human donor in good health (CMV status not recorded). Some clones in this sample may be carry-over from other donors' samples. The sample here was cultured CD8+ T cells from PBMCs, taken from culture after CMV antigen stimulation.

The CDR3 here is CASSSESEQFF. In DNA, the CDR3 is TGTGCCAGCAGCTCCGAGAGTGAGCAGTTCTTC. The rearrangement uses TRBV5-4 and TRBJ2-1; D is uncertain. The CDR3 consists of 11 residues. The V gene lost 3 bases and the J gene lost 9 bases, with 7 bases spanning the gap. CDR1 is SGHNT, CDR2 YYREEE, per germline (reference sequence).